A selection of T cell receptor beta chains follows, all from one sample in a study of T cell responses to AZD1222 COVID-19 vaccine. Data came from immunoSEQ multiplex PCR; TCRdb stores just in-frame clones and leaves some out. Among some 120,000 clones listed, about 85% were seen once. Sequenced material: peripheral blood, taken on day 0 of AZD1222 vaccination. The receptors shown here come from an adult in good health. Each CDR3 is given with its conserved first and last residue. D genes are given only for firm matches. For some rows the clone size is stated as once, few or many, or as a class when expanded; others skip it.

d_call	v_call	clone_size	j_call	cdr3_aa	cdr3_nt
TRBD2	TRBV7-8	.	TRBJ2-7	CASSQTSGTYEQYF	TGTGCCAGCAGCCAGACTAGCGGGACGTACGAGCAGTACTTC
.	TRBV9	.	TRBJ1-2	CASSVAQANYGYTF	TGTGCCAGCAGCGTAGCGCAGGCCAACTATGGCTACACCTTC
.	TRBV4-3	.	TRBJ1-2	CASSQSFQGYTF	TGCGCCAGCAGCCAGTCATTTCAAGGCTACACCTTC
.	TRBV29-1	.	TRBJ1-5	CSVAAGLGYNQPQHF	TGCAGCGTTGCGGCCGGCCTGGGGTACAATCAGCCCCAGCATTTT
.	TRBV14	once	TRBJ2-2	CASSQEGSANTGELFF	TGTGCCAGCAGCCAAGAGGGCTCCGCGAACACCGGGGAGCTGTTTTTT
.	TRBV6-1	.	TRBJ2-1	CASSERGNEQFF	TGTGCCAGCAGTGAACGCGGAAATGAGCAGTTCTTC
.	TRBV7-9	.	TRBJ2-7	CASSGGSYEQYF	TGTGCCAGCAGTGGTGGGAGCTACGAGCAGTACTTC
TRBD1	TRBV10-3	few	TRBJ1-1	CAISTQGDTEAFF	TGTGCCATCAGTACGCAGGGGGACACTGAAGCTTTCTTT
.	TRBV24-1	.	TRBJ2-7	CATSDASYEQYF	TGTGCCACCAGTGACGCCTCCTACGAGCAGTACTTC
TRBD1	TRBV18	.	TRBJ1-5	CASSAQGNQPQHF	TGTGCCAGCTCAGCACAGGGGAATCAGCCCCAGCATTTT
.	TRBV7-2	.	TRBJ2-5	CASSRDIETQYF	TGTGCCAGCAGCCGGGACATCGAGACCCAGTACTTC
TRBD1	TRBV4-3	.	TRBJ1-4	CASSQEGGTGSEKLFF	TGCGCCAGCAGCCAAGAAGGTGGGACAGGGAGTGAAAAACTGTTTTTT
.	TRBV27	.	TRBJ1-5	CASSLAPGQPQHF	TGTGCCAGCAGTTTGGCCCCGGGGCAGCCCCAGCATTTT
.	TRBV7-8	once	TRBJ1-3	CASSLARQDSGNTIYF	TGTGCCAGCAGCTTAGCCCGGCAGGACTCTGGAAACACCATATATTTT
.	TRBV7-6	.	TRBJ2-1	CASSTWRGEGEQFF	TGTGCCAGCAGCACTTGGAGGGGAGAGGGTGAGCAGTTCTTC
TRBD2	TRBV4-2	.	TRBJ2-3	CASSQGLAGGPLEDTQYF	TGTGCCAGCAGCCAAGGACTAGCGGGGGGGCCCCTGGAAGATACGCAGTATTTT
.	TRBV5-6	.	TRBJ2-3	CASSGALGSSTDTQYF	TGTGCCAGCAGCGGGGCGTTGGGTTCTAGCACAGATACGCAGTATTTT
TRBD1	TRBV3-1/TRBV3-2	.	TRBJ1-4	CASSRSGGENLDEKLFF	TGTGCCAGCAGCCGGTCAGGGGGCGAAAACCTGGATGAAAAACTGTTTTTT
TRBD1	TRBV19	.	TRBJ1-2	CASSIGGQGDNYGYTF	TGTGCCAGTAGTATAGGGGGACAGGGGGACAACTATGGCTACACCTTC
.	TRBV24-1	.	TRBJ2-2	CATSDLPRVQGTGELFF	TGTGCCACCAGTGACCTTCCCCGGGTCCAGGGCACCGGGGAGCTGTTTTTT
.	TRBV12-3/TRBV12-4	.	TRBJ1-2	CASSFRNYGYTF	TGTGCCAGCAGTTTCCGGAACTATGGCTACACCTTC